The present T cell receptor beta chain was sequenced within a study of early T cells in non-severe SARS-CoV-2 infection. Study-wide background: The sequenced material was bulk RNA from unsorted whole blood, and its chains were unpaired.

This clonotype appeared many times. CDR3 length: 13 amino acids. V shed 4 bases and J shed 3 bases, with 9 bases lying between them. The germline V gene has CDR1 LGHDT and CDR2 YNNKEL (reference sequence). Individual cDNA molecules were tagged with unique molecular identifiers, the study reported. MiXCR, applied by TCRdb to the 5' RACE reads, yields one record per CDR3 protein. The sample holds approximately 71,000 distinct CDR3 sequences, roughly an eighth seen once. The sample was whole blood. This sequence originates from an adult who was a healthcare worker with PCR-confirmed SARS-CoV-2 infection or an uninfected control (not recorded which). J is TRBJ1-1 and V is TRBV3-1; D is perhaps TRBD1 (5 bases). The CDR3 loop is CASSPQGYTEAFF. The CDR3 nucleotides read TGTGCCAGCAGCCCGCAGGGTTACACTGAAGCTTTCTTT.